Below, 22 T cell receptor beta chains from the same sample are listed, as sequenced in a study of T cells after yellow fever vaccination. TCRdb reprocessed the 5' RACE reads with MiXCR, giving one entry per CDR3 protein. The sample has about 130,000 distinct CDR3 sequences; 8% to 10% are singletons. The input for sequencing was CD8+ T cells sorted from PBMCs, taken on the day of the yellow fever booster vaccination. Receptors were obtained from a man between 18 and 35 years old who received the YFV17D yellow fever vaccine.

In its sample, this clonotype was seen a few times. The chain has TRBV6-5 and TRBJ2-3; D is unresolved. CDR1 is MNHEY and CDR2 is SVGAGI in the germline V gene. V was trimmed by 5 bases and J by 0 bases, leaving 18 bases between them. The CDR3 extends over 17 amino acids. The CDR3 loop is CASSTTPRTESTDTQYF. CDR3 nucleotides: TGTGCCAGCAGTACCACCCCCCGGACCGAAAGCACAGATACGCAGTATTTT.

This clonotype was counted a few times. CDR3: CASSQVVQTGTNTYEQYF. For the CDR3, the DNA is TGCGCCAGCAGCCAAGTCGTACAGACCGGGACTAACACCTACGAGCAGTACTTC. J is TRBJ2-7 and V is TRBV4-1; TRBD2 matches at 7 bases. Trimming at V came to 1 base and at J to 2 bases, leaving 14 bases not matched to a gene. Germline-derived CDR1 and CDR2 are MGHRA and YSYEKL. The CDR3 covers 18 residues.

This clonotype was seen more than once but under ten times. The rearrangement links TRBV25-1 to TRBJ2-3; 9 bases match TRBD2. V shed 3 bases and J 4 bases; nucleotides not matched to a gene: 17. CDR3 length: 19 amino acids. The germline V gene has CDR1 MGHDK and CDR2 SYGVNS. CDR3 nucleotide sequence: TGTGCCAGCAGTGACACAACGGACCCGGGACTAGCCGGCCCAGATACGCAGTATTTT. It is translated as CASSDTTDPGLAGPDTQYF.

This clonotype was found a few times. In DNA, the CDR3 is TGTGCCAGCAGCCAAGAGGAGGGACGGGAGCAGTTCTTC. Protein product: CASSQEEGREQFF. The V and J genes are TRBV4-2 and TRBJ2-1, with D possibly TRBD2 on 6 matching bases. The CDR3 runs 13 residues. CDR1 is LGHNA and CDR2 is YNFKEQ in the germline V gene. The ends were cut back, 0 bases at V and 10 bases at J, with 10 bases in the middle.

In its sample, this clonotype was seen a few times. The chain couples TRBV6-2 or TRBV6-3 to TRBJ2-7; 7 positions match TRBD1. Trimming took 7 bases from V and 0 from J; bases not matched to a gene: 6. The CDR3 is 14 residues long. In germline, CDR1 is MNHEY, CDR2 SVGEGT. CDR3 residues: CASTLDRPSYEQYF. The CDR3 DNA sequence: TGTGCCAGCACCTTGGACAGGCCCTCCTACGAGCAGTACTTC.

This chain connects TRBV19 to TRBJ1-2; D remains ambiguous. Per the germline V gene, CDR1 is LNHDA and CDR2 is SQIVND (reference sequence). V lost 3 bases, J lost 2 bases, and 10 bases lay in between. The CDR3 runs 14 residues. This chain's CDR3 is CASSIIARNYGYTF. CDR3 nucleotide sequence: TGTGCCAGTAGTATCATCGCCAGGAACTATGGCTACACCTTC. Full variable domain (missing parts from reference TRBV19 and TRBJ1-2): DGGITQSPKYLFRKEGQNVTLSCEQNLNHDAMYWYRQDPGQGLRLIYYSQIVNDFQKGDIAEGYSVSREKKESFPLTVTSAQKNPTAFYLCASSIIARNYGYTFGSGTRLTVV.

This clonotype was detected a few times. V is TRBV27 and J is TRBJ2-1; D remains ambiguous. The germline CDR1 and CDR2 sequences are MNHEY and SMNVEV (reference sequence). The CDR3 is made up of 12 amino acids. The V and J ends lost 3 bases and 9 bases respectively, with 9 bases between them. This CDR3 reads CASSFFRSEQFF. In nucleotides, the CDR3 is TGTGCCAGCAGTTTTTTTCGGAGTGAGCAGTTCTTC.

This clonotype was counted ten times or more. The J gene is TRBJ1-1, the V gene TRBV20-1, with D maybe TRBD1 (5 bases). Germline V gene data show CDR1 as DFQATT and CDR2 as SNEGSKA (reference sequence). The CDR3 consists of 13 residues. V was shortened by 4 bases and J by 5 bases, with 14 bases between the two germline ends. CDR3 sequence (DNA): TGCAGTGCTAAGGGCAGGGTGGAGACTGAAGCTTTCTTT. Its protein is CSAKGRVETEAFF.

This clonotype has just a few counts. The chain links TRBV25-1 to TRBJ2-7; 7 nucleotides match TRBD1. Germline V gene lookup returns CDR1 MGHDK and CDR2 SYGVNS. V trimming: 5 bases; J trimming: 5 bases; junction bases outside the gene matches: 18. This CDR3 comprises 17 residues. For the CDR3, the DNA is TGTGCCAGCAGTCCGACGCGCCGGCTTGACAGGGTGGACGAGCAGTACTTC. It encodes CASSPTRRLDRVDEQYF.

The rearrangement joins TRBV18 to TRBJ1-5; D is ambiguous. Trimming took off 1 base at V and 0 bases at J, with 10 bases between the two ends. Germline V gene data show CDR1 as KGHSH and CDR2 as LQKENI. CDR3 length: 16 amino acids. The CDR3 coding sequence is TGTGCCAGCTCACCACGGGATGTCTATAGCAATCAGCCCCAGCATTTT. As protein: CASSPRDVYSNQPQHF. Variable domain in full (rest from reference TRBV18 and TRBJ1-5): NAGVMQNPRHLVRRRGQEARLRCSPMKGHSHVYWYRQLPEEGLKFMVYLQKENIIDESGMPKERFSAEFPKEGPSILRIQQVVRGDSAAYFCASSPRDVYSNQPQHFGDGTRLSIL.

The V gene is TRBV27, the J gene TRBJ2-7; D unclear. V lost 1 base to trimming and J lost 0 bases, with 13 bases between them. The CDR3 is 16 residues long. Germline V lookup: CDR1 MNHEY, CDR2 SMNVEV (reference sequence). In DNA, the CDR3 is TGTGCCAGCAGTTTATATGCAGTTGCGACCTCCTACGAGCAGTACTTC. This gives the protein CASSLYAVATSYEQYF.

This rearrangement joins TRBV9 to TRBJ2-3, with D perhaps TRBD1 (6 bases). Germline values: CDR1 SGDLS, CDR2 YYNGEE. V lost 0 bases and J 1 base, leaving 15 bases between the germline ends. The CDR3 sequence is 17 residues long. In nucleotides, the CDR3 is TGTGCCAGCAGCGTAGGGACAACAGGGTTCGGCACAGATACGCAGTATTTT. Its translation is CASSVGTTGFGTDTQYF.

This chain connects TRBV4-1 to TRBJ2-1; 10 bases align to TRBD2. Trimming cost V 1 base and J 8 bases; bases outside gene matches: 8. CDR1 and CDR2 (germline): MGHRA, YSYEKL. The CDR3 loop spans 16 amino acids. The CDR3 loop reads CASSQVASGGVYEQFF. As DNA, the CDR3 is TGCGCCAGCAGCCAAGTCGCGAGCGGGGGGGTATATGAGCAGTTCTTC.

Only a few counts were recorded for this clonotype. The chain combines TRBV23-1 with TRBJ1-5; 9 bases fit TRBD1. TRBV23-1 is an ORF for which the function is uncertain. This CDR3 region has 17 residues. The ends lost 6 bases at V and 3 bases at J; junction bases unmatched: 12. The CDR3 loop is CASSTRGGQGSNQPQHF. In DNA form, the CDR3 reads TGCGCCAGCAGCACTCGGGGGGGACAGGGATCCAATCAGCCCCAGCATTTT.

The chain combines TRBV4-1 with TRBJ2-7, with 10 nucleotides matching TRBD2. The CDR3 totals 15 residues. Germline CDR1 reads MGHRA; CDR2 reads YSYEKL. The V and J ends lost 3 bases and 0 bases, in that order; junction bases with no gene match: 2. Written as DNA, the CDR3 is TGCGCCAGCAGCCAGGTAGCGGGGGGCTCCTACGAGCAGTACGTC. It is translated as CASSQVAGGSYEQYV.

In this sample, this clonotype turned up many times. The CDR3 DNA sequence: TGTGCCAGCAGGCCAGGAGTGGGCAATCAGCCCCAGCATTTT. Its protein product is CASRPGVGNQPQHF. The chain joins TRBV5-5 to TRBJ1-5; D unclear. The length of the CDR3 is 14 residues. Germline CDR1 SGHKS, CDR2 YYEKEE (reference sequence). V shed 5 bases and J shed 2 bases, with 11 bases lying between them. The variable domain in full, completed from reference TRBV5-5 and TRBJ1-5, reads DAGVTQSPTHLIKTRGQQVTLRCSPISGHKSVSWYQQVLGQGPQFIFQYYEKEERGRGNFPDRFSARQFPNYSSELNVNALLLGDSALYLCASRPGVGNQPQHFGDGTRLSIL.

This clonotype has a count of ten or more. This rearrangement joins TRBV3-1 to TRBJ2-3; D remains ambiguous. The CDR3 consists of 14 residues. The germline gives CDR1 LGHDT, CDR2 YNNKEL (reference sequence). V was trimmed by 0 bases and J by 4 bases, leaving 8 bases between them. The DNA for the CDR3 is TGTGCCAGCAGCCAAGAAATACTGGCAGATACGCAGTATTTT. It translates to CASSQEILADTQYF.

This chain uses TRBV7-8 with TRBJ2-2; 8 nucleotides match TRBD2. Germline assignment: CDR1 SGHVS and CDR2 FQNEAQ. This CDR3 region has 15 residues. The V segment lost 5 bases and the J segment 3 bases; nucleotides outside the gene matches: 5. The CDR3 loop is CASSPAGGYTGELFF. The CDR3 coding sequence is TGTGCCAGCAGCCCCGCGGGGGGCTACACCGGGGAGCTGTTTTTT.

This clonotype was counted at least ten times. This chain connects TRBV19 to TRBJ2-3; D may be TRBD2 (6 bases). The germline gives CDR1 LNHDA, CDR2 SQIVND (reference sequence). Trimming took off 6 bases at V and 1 base at J, with 11 bases between the two ends. The CDR3 length is 14 residues. The CDR3 loop is CASRRGQGTDTQYF. As DNA, the CDR3 is TGTGCCAGTAGGCGGGGCCAGGGCACAGATACGCAGTATTTT.

V usage is TRBV9 and J usage is TRBJ2-5, with D unresolved. This CDR3 comprises 13 residues. The V and J ends lost 1 base and 3 bases respectively, with 7 bases between them. From germline, CDR1 is SGDLS and CDR2 YYNGEE. This CDR3 reads CASSVTAKETQYF. The CDR3 coding sequence is TGTGCCAGCAGCGTAACAGCGAAAGAGACCCAGTACTTC.

This chain connects TRBV9 to TRBJ1-2; D unresolved. Germline CDR1 is SGDLS and CDR2 is YYNGEE. The CDR3 has 14 residues. Deletions cut 1 base from V and 1 base from J, with 8 bases between. This CDR3 reads CASSVRYSNYGYTF. CDR3 coding DNA: TGTGCCAGCAGCGTACGGTACAGTAACTATGGCTACACCTTC.

This chain uses TRBV15 with TRBJ2-1; D might be TRBD2 (5 bases). With 5 bases removed from V and 7 bases from J, the gap between germline ends came to 9 bases. CDR3 length: 12 residues. CDR1 is LNHNV, CDR2 YYDKDF, per germline (reference sequence). Here the CDR3 reads CATSARGNEQFF. CDR3 nucleotide sequence: TGTGCCACCAGCGCACGAGGGAATGAGCAGTTCTTC.